A single sample is the source of the 4 T cell receptor beta chains below, sequenced in a study of cytomegalovirus exposure and HLA in healthy donors. The PCR contained 60 Vbeta and 13 Jbeta primers. The table came from immunoSEQ multiplex PCR; TCRdb's copy has only in-frame clones and leaves some out. The sample holds about 150,000 clones, roughly 79% seen once. Sequencing was done on a sample of PBMCs. The receptors derive from a woman between 40 and 55 years old in good health and CMV-seropositive.

V and J are TRBV5-5 and TRBJ1-1, with D unresolved. The CDR3 has 15 amino acids. Germline assignment: CDR1 SGHKS and CDR2 YYEKEE (reference sequence). The germline V and J ends were trimmed by 0 bases and 0 bases, with 9 bases remaining between them. The CDR3 reads CASSLESVLNTEAFF. The CDR3 DNA follows: TGTGCCAGCAGCTTGGAATCCGTGTTGAACACTGAAGCTTTCTTT.

This chain links TRBV25-1 with TRBJ2-2; no firm D call. The V gene's germline CDR1 is MGHDK and CDR2 SYGVNS. The germline V and J ends were trimmed by 5 bases and 3 bases, with 7 bases remaining between them. This CDR3 has 13 amino acids. CDR3 sequence reads: CASSPDYTGELFF. DNA for the CDR3: TGTGCCAGCAGTCCTGACTACACCGGGGAGCTGTTTTTT.

This clone showed up just once. A junction boundary mismatches the germline segment, possibly from a read error. The chain is built from TRBV7-9 and TRBJ1-2; D is possibly TRBD1 (6 bases). The CDR3 is made up of 16 amino acids. In germline, CDR1 is SEHNR, CDR2 FQNEAQ (reference sequence). The CDR3 DNA reads TGTTCCAGCAGCTTAGTTTTGGGCAGGGGAGACTATGGCTACACCTTC. Residues: CSSSLVLGRGDYGYTF.

This chain links TRBV5-1 with TRBJ1-2; possibly TRBD1 for D (5 bases). The germline CDR1 and CDR2 sequences are SGHRS and YFSETQ. The V end lost 4 bases, the J end lost 7 bases, and 11 bases lay between the germline ends. The CDR3 has 12 amino acids. The CDR3 DNA follows: TGCGCCAGCAGCGGAGACAGCCTTGGCTACACCTTC. Amino acids: CASSGDSLGYTF.